The sequence of this T cell receptor (beta chain) was determined in a study of memory CD4+ T cells and cytomegalovirus serostatus. Generated by immunoSEQ multiplex PCR, the TCRdb table keeps only in-frame clones and is missing some. The table lists some 64,000 clones, 75% to 90% of them singletons. The sort gate was single viable CD3+CD4+CD8-CD45RO+ cells for memory CD4+ T cells. Donors' CMV status reflects serum IgG against pp150, pp28, p38, p52. Positive selection with CD4 microbeads enriched total CD4+ T cells. A note on this clone: Its antigen is currently unknown.

The study's findings and limits: Suggested: most of the CMV-linked TCR signature lies in CD4+ memory cells. Each of 60 to 80 CMV-associated TCRbeta sequences occurred in one to five individuals.

V was pared by 2 bases and J by 9 bases, with 14 bases between. The CDR3 has 14 residues. Germline assignment: CDR1 SNHLY and CDR2 FYNNEI. The TCR originated in an adult in good health and CMV-seronegative. Sequenced: memory CD4+ T cells from blood. The chain combines TRBV2 with TRBJ1-5; D ambiguous. In DNA form, the CDR3 reads TGTGCCAGCAGTGAACCGCCAGGTACCATGCCCCAGCATTTT. Translation gives CASSEPPGTMPQHF.